This T cell receptor beta chain was captured in a study of blood T cell repertoires in COVID-19. Study overall: Donors in the United States, Italy and Spain gave samples during acute or convalescent COVID-19.

This clone was seen more than once but under ten times. The CDR3 runs to 14 residues. V trimming: 3 bases; J trimming: 9 bases; junction bases outside the gene matches: 7. The germline gives CDR1 LNHDA, CDR2 SQIVND (reference sequence). The data were produced by immunoSEQ multiplex PCR, yet TCRdb's version contains in-frame clones alone and is incomplete. The sample holds about 170,000 clones; 84% are singletons and the top ten take 11% to 15%. The sequencing input was peripheral blood. V is TRBV19 and J is TRBJ2-1, with 8 bases that match TRBD2. The sequence was obtained from a young man with active or convalescent COVID-19. The DNA for the CDR3 is TGTGCCAGTAGTATTGGACTAGCATCTCTTGAGCAGTTCTTC. Its protein is CASSIGLASLEQFF.